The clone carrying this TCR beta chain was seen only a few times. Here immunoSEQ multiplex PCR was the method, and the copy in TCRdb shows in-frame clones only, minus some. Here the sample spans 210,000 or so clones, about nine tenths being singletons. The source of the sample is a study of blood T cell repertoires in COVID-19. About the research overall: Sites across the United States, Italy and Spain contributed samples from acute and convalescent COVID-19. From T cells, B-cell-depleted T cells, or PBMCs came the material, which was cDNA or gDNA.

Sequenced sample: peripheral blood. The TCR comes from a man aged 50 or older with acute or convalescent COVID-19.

CDR3 sequence reads: CASSLNPNEKLFF. In nucleotides, the CDR3 is TGTGCCAGCTCACTCAATCCTAATGAAAAACTGTTTTTT. The chain uses TRBV18 and TRBJ1-4, with D unresolved. The CDR3 totals 13 residues. V lost 4 bases, J lost 3 bases, and 6 bases lay in between. Germline V gives CDR1 KGHSH, CDR2 LQKENI. Based on the CDR3 plus reference TRBV18 and TRBJ1-4, the full variable domain is NAGVMQNPRHLVRRRGQEARLRCSPMKGHSHVYWYRQLPEEGLKFMVYLQKENIIDESGMPKERFSAEFPKEGPSILRIQQVVRGDSAAYFCASSLNPNEKLFFGSGTQLSVL.